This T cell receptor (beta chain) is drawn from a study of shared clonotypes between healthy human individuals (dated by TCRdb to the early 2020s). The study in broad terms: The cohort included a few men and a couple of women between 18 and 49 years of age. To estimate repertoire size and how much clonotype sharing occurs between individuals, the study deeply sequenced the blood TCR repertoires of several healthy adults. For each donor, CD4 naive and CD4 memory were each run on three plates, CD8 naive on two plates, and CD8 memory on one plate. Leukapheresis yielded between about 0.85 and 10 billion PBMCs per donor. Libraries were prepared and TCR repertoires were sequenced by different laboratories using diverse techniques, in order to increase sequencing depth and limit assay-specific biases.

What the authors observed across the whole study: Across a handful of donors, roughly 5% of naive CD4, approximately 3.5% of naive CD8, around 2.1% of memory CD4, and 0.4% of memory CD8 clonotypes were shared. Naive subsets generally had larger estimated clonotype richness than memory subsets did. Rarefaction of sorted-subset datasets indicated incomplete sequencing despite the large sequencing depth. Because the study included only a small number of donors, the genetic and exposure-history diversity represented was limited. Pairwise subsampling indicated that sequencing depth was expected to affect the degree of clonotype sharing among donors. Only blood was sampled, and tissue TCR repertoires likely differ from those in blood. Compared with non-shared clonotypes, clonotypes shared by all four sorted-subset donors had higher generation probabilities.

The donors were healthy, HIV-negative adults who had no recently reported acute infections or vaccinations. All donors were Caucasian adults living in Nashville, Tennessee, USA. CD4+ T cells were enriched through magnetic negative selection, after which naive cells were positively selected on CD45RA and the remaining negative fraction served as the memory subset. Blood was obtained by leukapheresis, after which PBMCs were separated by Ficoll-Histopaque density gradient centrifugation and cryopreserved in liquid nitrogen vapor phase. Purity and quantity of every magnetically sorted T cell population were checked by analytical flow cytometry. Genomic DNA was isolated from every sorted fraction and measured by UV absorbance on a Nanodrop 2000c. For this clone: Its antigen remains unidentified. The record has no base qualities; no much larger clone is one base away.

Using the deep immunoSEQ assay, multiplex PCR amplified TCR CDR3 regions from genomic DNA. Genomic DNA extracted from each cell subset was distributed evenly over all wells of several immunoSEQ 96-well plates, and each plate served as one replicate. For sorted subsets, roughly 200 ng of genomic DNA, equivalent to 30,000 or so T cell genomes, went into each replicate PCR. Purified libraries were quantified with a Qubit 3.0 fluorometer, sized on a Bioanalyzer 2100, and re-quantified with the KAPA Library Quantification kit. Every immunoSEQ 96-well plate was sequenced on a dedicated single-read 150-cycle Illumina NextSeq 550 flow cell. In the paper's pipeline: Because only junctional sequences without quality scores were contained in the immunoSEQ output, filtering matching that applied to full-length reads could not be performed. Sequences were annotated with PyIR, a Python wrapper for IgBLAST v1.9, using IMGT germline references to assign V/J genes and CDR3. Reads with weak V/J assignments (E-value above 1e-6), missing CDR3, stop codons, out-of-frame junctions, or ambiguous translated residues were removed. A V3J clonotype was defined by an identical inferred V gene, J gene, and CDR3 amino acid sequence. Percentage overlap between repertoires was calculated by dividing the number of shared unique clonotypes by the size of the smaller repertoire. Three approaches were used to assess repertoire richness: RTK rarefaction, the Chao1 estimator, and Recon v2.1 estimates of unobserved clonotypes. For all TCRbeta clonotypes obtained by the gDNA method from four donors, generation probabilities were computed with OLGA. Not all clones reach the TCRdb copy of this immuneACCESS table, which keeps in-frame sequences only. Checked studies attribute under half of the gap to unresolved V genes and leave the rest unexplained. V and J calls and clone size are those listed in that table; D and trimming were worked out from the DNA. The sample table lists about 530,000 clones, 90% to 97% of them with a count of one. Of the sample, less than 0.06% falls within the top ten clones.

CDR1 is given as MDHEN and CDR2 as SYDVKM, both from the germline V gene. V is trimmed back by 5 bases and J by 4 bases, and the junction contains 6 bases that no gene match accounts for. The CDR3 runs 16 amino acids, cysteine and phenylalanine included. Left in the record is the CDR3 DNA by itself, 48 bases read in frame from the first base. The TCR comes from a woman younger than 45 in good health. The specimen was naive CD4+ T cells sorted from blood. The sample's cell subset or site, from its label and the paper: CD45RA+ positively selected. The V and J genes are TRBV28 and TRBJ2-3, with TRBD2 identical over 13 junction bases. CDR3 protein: CASSHRLAGGPDTQYF. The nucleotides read TGTGCCAGCAGTCATCGACTAGCGGGAGGACCAGATACGCAGTATTTT.